This is a list of T cell receptor beta chains from one sample in a study of T cell changes during pregnancy in multiple sclerosis. Data came from immunoSEQ multiplex PCR; TCRdb stores just in-frame clones and leaves some out. The sample shows about 28,000 clones, roughly 89% of them seen only once. The starting material was CD4+ T cells from peripheral blood mononuclear cells, obtained in the second trimester of pregnancy. These receptors originate from a female donor with multiple sclerosis, enrolled in a pregnancy study. The CDR3 runs from the conserved cysteine through the conserved F or W. D genes are given only for firm matches. Clone size, where shown, is once, few, many, or a class for clones that have expanded.

>.|TRBV5-1|TRBJ1-5|.
CASSLDGSNQPQHF
TGCGCCAGCAGCCTGGACGGGAGCAATCAGCCCCAGCATTTT
>.|TRBV7-2|TRBJ2-7|TRBD2
CASSPLAGVVYEQYF
TGTGCCAGCAGCCCACTAGCGGGGGTGGTTTACGAGCAGTACTTC
>few|TRBV11-2|TRBJ2-1|TRBD2
CASSTQRGGGNEQFF
TGTGCCAGCAGCACCCAGCGGGGGGGCGGCAATGAGCAGTTCTTC
>once|TRBV19|TRBJ2-3|.
CASSGGRTDTQYF
TGTGCCAGTAGTGGCGGGCGGACAGATACGCAGTATTTT
>once|TRBV5-5|TRBJ1-2|TRBD1
CASSLRQGYGYTF
TGTGCCAGCAGCTTGAGACAGGGCTATGGCTACACCTTC
>.|TRBV7-2|TRBJ2-5|.
CASSLVRETQYF
TGTGCCAGCAGCTTAGTGCGGGAGACCCAGTACTTC
>.|TRBV12-1|TRBJ2-7|.
CASSPDRGRSYEQYF
TGTGCCAGCAGCCCGGACAGGGGGCGGTCCTACGAGCAGTACTTC
>.|TRBV28|TRBJ1-1|.
CASSLSGRVEAFF
TGTGCCAGCAGTTTATCTGGCAGGGTTGAAGCTTTCTTT
>.|TRBV23-1|TRBJ1-4|TRBD1
CASSLDRGRDEKLFF
TGCGCCAGCAGCCTAGACAGGGGGCGCGATGAAAAACTGTTTTTT
>.|TRBV5-1|TRBJ2-7|TRBD2
CASSLRSGGYEQYF
TGCGCCAGCAGCTTGCGCTCGGGAGGCTACGAGCAGTACTTC
>.|TRBV7-3|TRBJ1-2|TRBD1
CASSQGQGEGYTF
TGTGCCAGCAGCCAAGGACAGGGGGAAGGCTACACCTTC
>.|TRBV2|TRBJ2-3|.
CASNKERTDTQYF
TGTGCCAGCAACAAGGAGAGAACAGATACGCAGTATTTT
>.|TRBV5-8|TRBJ1-2|.
CASSFIRLGVFGDGYTF
.
>once|TRBV30|TRBJ2-4|TRBD1
CAWRGQGAKNIQYF
TGTGCCTGGAGAGGACAGGGAGCCAAAAACATTCAGTACTTC
>.|TRBV30|TRBJ1-2|.
CAWSVSSTTGGYTF
TGTGCCTGGAGTGTAAGTAGCACCACCGGGGGCTACACCTTC
>.|TRBV7-9|TRBJ1-3|.
CASSSHSSSGNTIYF
TGTGCCAGCAGCTCCCATTCTAGCTCTGGAAACACCATATATTTT
>.|TRBV5-4|TRBJ2-1|TRBD1
CASSLDGQGKFF
TGTGCCAGCAGCCTGGATGGACAGGGAAAGTTCTTC
>.|TRBV19|TRBJ2-5|.
CASSLGTEETQYF
TGTGCCAGTAGTCTTGGGACTGAAGAGACCCAGTACTTC
>.|TRBV7-2|TRBJ2-2|.
CASSLAHSGELFF
TGTGCCAGCAGCTTAGCGCACTCCGGGGAGCTGTTTTTT
>few|TRBV2|TRBJ1-4|TRBD1
CASTGQVEMFF
TGTGCCAGCACCGGACAGGTAGAGATGTTTTTT
>.|TRBV27|TRBJ1-2|TRBD1
CASSLQQGYGYTF
TGTGCCAGCAGTTTACAACAGGGGTACGGCTACACCTTC
>.|TRBV4-1|TRBJ2-7|TRBD2
CASSQLMTARGGRRYEQYF
TGCGCCAGCAGCCAACTTATGACTGCGCGGGGGGGCAGGCGCTACGAGCAGTACTTC
>.|TRBV2|TRBJ2-7|TRBD1
CASTLGQRSYEQYF
TGTGCCAGCACCTTGGGACAGCGATCCTACGAGCAGTACTTC
>.|TRBV5-1|TRBJ1-1|TRBD1
CASSSGQGDTEAFF
TGCGCCAGCAGTTCCGGACAGGGGGACACTGAAGCTTTCTTT
>.|TRBV19|TRBJ2-1|.
CASAGTLNYNEQFF
TGTGCCAGTGCCGGGACACTTAACTACAATGAGCAGTTCTTC
>.|TRBV5-8|TRBJ1-1|TRBD1
CASSLRGLTEAFF
TGTGCCAGCAGCCTCAGGGGGCTCACTGAAGCTTTCTTT
>.|TRBV2|TRBJ1-2|.
CASSGGIRGYGYTF
TGTGCCAGCAGTGGAGGGATCCGGGGATATGGCTACACCTTC
>.|TRBV5-1|TRBJ2-2|.
CASSLGSNTGELFF
TGCGCCAGCAGCTTGGGCAGTAACACCGGGGAGCTGTTTTTT
>.|TRBV2|TRBJ1-4|.
CANSLTIRGEKLFF
TGTGCCAACAGTTTGACAATTCGGGGGGAAAAACTGTTTTTT
>.|TRBV28|TRBJ1-5|TRBD1
CASLRAGRGNQPQHF
TGTGCCAGCCTACGGGCGGGCAGGGGGAATCAGCCCCAGCATTTT
>.|TRBV18|TRBJ2-2|TRBD1
CASSATGVGTGELFF
TGTGCCAGCTCAGCGACAGGGGTAGGCACCGGGGAGCTGTTTTTT
>few|TRBV2|TRBJ1-6|TRBD1
CASSKQGAPNSPLHF
TGTGCCAGCAGTAAACAGGGGGCGCCGAATTCACCCCTCCACTTT
>.|TRBV30|TRBJ2-3|.
CAWIPITGFQDTQYF
TGTGCCTGGATCCCCATAACAGGGTTTCAAGATACGCAGTATTTT
>.|TRBV14|TRBJ1-1|TRBD1
CASSRPSGGEDTEAFF
TGTGCCAGCAGCCGCCCCTCAGGGGGCGAGGACACTGAAGCTTTCTTT
>.|TRBV9|TRBJ2-1|.
CASSVTGSASSYNEQFF
TGTGCCAGCAGCGTAACTGGTAGCGCTAGCTCCTACAATGAGCAGTTCTTC
>.|TRBV19|TRBJ1-5|.
CASSAQGRDGAPQHF
TGTGCCAGTAGTGCCCAGGGGAGGGATGGGGCGCCCCAGCATTTT
>.|TRBV19|TRBJ1-1|.
CASSIGPQSTRTEAFF
TGTGCCAGTAGTATAGGGCCGCAGTCTACGAGGACTGAAGCTTTCTTT
>.|TRBV19|TRBJ2-7|TRBD2
CASSITPLAGGLQGLNEQYF
TGTGCCAGTAGTATAACCCCACTAGCGGGGGGGCTCCAGGGCCTCAACGAGCAGTACTTC
>.|TRBV21-1|TRBJ1-3|.
CASSKARGNTIYF
TGTGCCAGCAGCAAAGCCAGGGGAAACACCATATATTTT
>.|TRBV11-2|TRBJ2-1|TRBD2
CASSFGTSGAFSNEQFF
TGTGCCAGCAGCTTTGGGACTAGCGGGGCATTTTCCAATGAGCAGTTCTTC
>.|TRBV30|TRBJ2-3|.
CAWSPTSRTDTQYF
TGTGCCTGGAGTCCCACTAGCCGCACAGATACGCAGTATTTT
>.|TRBV7-2|TRBJ2-7|.
CASSLGHRLSSYEQYF
TGTGCCAGCAGCTTAGGACACAGGCTCAGCTCCTACGAGCAGTACTTC
>.|TRBV5-1|TRBJ1-6|TRBD1
CASSSTGMGNSPLHF
TGCGCCAGCAGCTCGACAGGGATGGGCAATTCACCCCTCCACTTT
>.|TRBV6-4|TRBJ2-4|.
CASSDETEIAKNIQYF
TGTGCCAGCAGTGACGAGACAGAGATAGCCAAAAACATTCAGTACTTC
>.|TRBV7-6|TRBJ2-2|TRBD2
CASSKTGLAGVYSRGELFF
TGTGCCAGCAGCAAGACGGGACTAGCGGGGGTCTATTCTCGCGGGGAGCTGTTTTTT
>few|TRBV29-1|TRBJ1-6|TRBD1
CSVSAGGKNSPLHF
TGCAGCGTCTCAGCAGGGGGTAAAAATTCACCCCTCCACTTT
>once|TRBV7-9|TRBJ1-2|.
CASSLRGSGYGYTF
TGTGCCAGCAGCTTACGGGGGTCTGGCTATGGCTACACCTTC
>.|TRBV30|TRBJ2-5|TRBD2
CAWSASGGAETQYF
TGTGCCTGGAGTGCTAGCGGGGGGGCGGAGACCCAGTACTTC
>.|TRBV6-1|TRBJ1-1|.
CASSLREFNTEAFF
TGTGCCAGCAGTCTTCGGGAGTTTAACACTGAAGCTTTCTTT
>.|TRBV9|TRBJ1-1|.
CASSERDTNPRNTEAFF
TGTGCCAGCAGCGAACGGGACACAAACCCCCGGAACACTGAAGCTTTCTTT